This T cell receptor beta chain was observed in a study of blood T cell repertoires in COVID-19 (dated by TCRdb to the early 2020s). For context, the study as a whole: Samples covering the acute and convalescent phases of COVID-19 were provided by collaborators in the United States, Italy and Spain. The prospective study material was composed of cDNA or gDNA derived from T cells, B-cell-depleted T cells, or PBMCs. The dataset comprised deeply sampled blood TCRbeta repertoires from subjects exposed to, actively infected with, or recovered from COVID-19. The repertoires were made available in a free public database intended to serve as a resource for research on the immune response to SARS-CoV-2. The samples were drawn from the first 160 participants of the ongoing ImmuneRACE study and from about 1,200 subjects provided by 6 global collaborators. A de-identified subject ID, COVID-19 status, age in years and sex were almost always included in the sample metadata. HLA class I and class II types, where available, came from metadata supplied by the sample provider rather than from assay-based typing. What the research found in general, with its limitations: Clinical and demographic metadata were provided uncurated, with the amount varying by source and participant.

Each collaborating institution followed its own protocols to collect whole blood in K2EDTA tubes. For TCRbeta analysis, collaborator samples were shipped as frozen whole blood, as isolated PBMCs, or as DNA extracted from either sample type. Regarding this clone: The antigen it recognizes is unknown. Within one base of it there is no much larger clone, and no base qualities were kept.

Via the germline V gene, CDR1 is SGHRS and CDR2 YFSETQ. Trimming accounts for 3 bases at V and 2 bases at J, while the number of junction bases matched to no gene is 2. Counted from cysteine to phenylalanine, this CDR3 has 14 amino acids. Only the CDR3 DNA stays, 42 bases, in frame from base 1. TCRbeta CDR3 regions were amplified from genomic DNA using the immunoSEQ Assay, a bias-controlled multiplex PCR. In the source study's methods: The number of nucleated cells in each sample was estimated from the amplification of reference gene primers within the assay. Sequence reads were collapsed and filtered to measure the absolute abundance of every unique TCRbeta CDR3 rearrangement. For each sample, productive Simpson clonality was calculated as the square root of Simpson's diversity index over productive rearrangements. TCRdb took this table from immuneACCESS and kept in-frame rearrangements with V and J called. Such tables lack part of the clones; where checked against another copy, unresolved V genes explain under half of the gap, and the rest is unexplained. D and trimming were read from the DNA, whereas the V and J calls and clone size are those reported in that table. For this sample the table gives roughly 200,000 clones, of which about 87% were detected only once. The top ten constitute less than 3% of the sample.

This TCR derives from a middle-aged man with active or convalescent COVID-19. Sequenced: peripheral blood. The rearrangement joined TRBV5-1 to TRBJ2-1; 7 bases in the middle match TRBD1. The base sequence is TGCGCCAGCAGCTGGGACAGCCCCTACAATGAGCAGTTCTTC. It is translated as CASSWDSPYNEQFF.